The 20 T cell receptor beta chains in this list originate from one sample, sequenced in a study of T cell changes during pregnancy in multiple sclerosis. The method was immunoSEQ multiplex PCR; TCRdb's version includes in-frame clones alone and lacks a portion of them. Here the sample spans about 59,000 clones, 94% being singletons. The material was CD8+ T cells from peripheral blood mononuclear cells, obtained after pregnancy. The receptor source for this set is a female donor with multiple sclerosis, enrolled in a pregnancy study.

The chain carries TRBV5-1 and TRBJ2-1; 14 bases agree with TRBD2. The CDR3 contains 16 residues. The germline CDR1 and CDR2 sequences are SGHRS and YFSETQ. Germline trimming cut 1 base from V and 9 bases from J; bases unmatched to any gene: 6. The CDR3 protein is CASSLFGTSGSTEQFF. In DNA, the CDR3 is TGCGCCAGCAGCTTGTTTGGGACTAGCGGGAGTACTGAGCAGTTCTTC.

J is TRBJ1-2 and V is TRBV5-4, with D perhaps TRBD1 (6 bases). This CDR3 has 13 residues. V was clipped by 1 base and J by 6 bases, with 10 bases between them. CDR1 and CDR2 (germline): SGHNT, YYREEE (reference sequence). In DNA form, the CDR3 reads TGTGCCAGCAGCTTGAGGGCAGGGGATGGCTACACCTTC. The encoded protein is CASSLRAGDGYTF.

J is TRBJ2-7 and V is TRBV4-3; TRBD2 aligns across 7 bases. The CDR3 loop spans 15 amino acids. Trimming removed 3 bases from V and 2 bases from J; junction bases left unmatched: 7. Germline V gene data show CDR1 as LGHNA and CDR2 as YSLEER. DNA of the CDR3: TGCGCCAGCAGCCACACCTGGGCGGGAGCCTACGAGCAGTACTTC. As protein: CASSHTWAGAYEQYF.

The V call is TRBV11-2, the J call TRBJ1-2, with D perhaps matching TRBD1 (6 bases). Trimming shortened V by 2 bases and J by 3 bases, and 16 bases separated the two germline ends. Germline CDR1 and CDR2: SGHAT and FQNNGV. The CDR3 has 16 amino acids. CDR3 DNA sequence: TGTGCCAGCAGCTTATCCCAACGACAGGTGGACTATGGCTACACCTTC. Translated, it gives CASSLSQRQVDYGYTF.

This clone was seen just once. The V and J genes are TRBV11-2 and TRBJ2-3; 10 nucleotides match TRBD1. The CDR3 consists of 16 residues. Germline V gene data show CDR1 as SGHAT and CDR2 as FQNNGV. After removal of 4 bases from V and 3 bases from J, the junction contained 7 bases not matched to a gene. The CDR3 loop reads CASSYFPGQGTDTQYF. CDR3 DNA sequence: TGTGCCAGCAGCTACTTTCCGGGACAGGGGACAGATACGCAGTATTTT.

The chain joins TRBV11-2 to TRBJ2-3, with 14 positions matching TRBD2. CDR3 length: 16 amino acids. Germline assignment: CDR1 SGHAT and CDR2 FQNNGV. V lost 3 bases and J lost 1; bases outside the gene matches: 0. CDR3 coding DNA: TGTGCCAGCAGCTTGACTAGCGGGAGGGGCACAGATACGCAGTATTTT. Its protein is CASSLTSGRGTDTQYF. Filled out from reference TRBV11-2 and TRBJ2-3, the complete variable domain reads EAGVAQSPRYKIIEKRQSVAFWCNPISGHATLYWYQQILGQGPKLLIQFQNNGVVDDSQLPKDRFSAERLKGVDSTLKIQPAKLEDSAVYLCASSLTSGRGTDTQYFGPGTRLTVL.

V usage is TRBV13 and J usage is TRBJ2-1; TRBD2 matches 9 bases. CDR1 is PRHDT and CDR2 is FYEKMQ in the germline V gene (reference sequence). Germline trimming cut 5 bases from V and 8 bases from J; bases unmatched to any gene: 10. The CDR3 consists of 15 residues. For the CDR3, the DNA is TGTGCCAGCAGCGGCCGCGGGCGGGAGGGCCATGAGCAGTTCTTC. Translating gives CASSGRGREGHEQFF.

This chain uses TRBV9 with TRBJ1-2; 11 bases are a match to TRBD1. Germline V gene lookup returns CDR1 SGDLS and CDR2 YYNGEE. CDR3 length: 15 amino acids. V lost 4 bases to trimming and J lost 4 bases; unmatched junction nucleotides: 6. The CDR3, as DNA: TGTGCCAGCAGCCCTTGGACAGGGGGCGCCTATGGCTACACCTTC. Encoded protein: CASSPWTGGAYGYTF. The whole variable domain, filled in from reference TRBV9 and TRBJ1-2, reads DSGVTQTPKHLITATGQRVTLRCSPRSGDLSVYWYQQSLDQGLQFLIQYYNGEERAKGNILERFSAQQFPDLHSELNLSSLELGDSALYFCASSPWTGGAYGYTFGSGTRLTVV.

This chain joins TRBV13 and TRBJ2-1; the D gene is possibly TRBD2 (6 bases). Looked up from germline, CDR1 is PRHDT and CDR2 is FYEKMQ (reference sequence). The CDR3 contains 16 residues. Trimming left V 5 bases short and J 1 base short, with 15 bases between. The CDR3 bases are TGTGCCAGCAGCACTCGTAGCGGTACATCCTACAATGAGCAGTTCTTC. Encoded protein: CASSTRSGTSYNEQFF.

V is TRBV5-5 and J is TRBJ2-1; weak D call: TRBD2 (6 bases). Germline V lookup: CDR1 SGHKS, CDR2 YYEKEE (reference sequence). This CDR3 spans 15 amino acids. V lost 0 bases and J lost 5, with 12 bases in between. CDR3 coding DNA: TGTGCCAGCAGCTTGGAGGTGCGGGACGACAATGAGCAGTTCTTC. Translation: CASSLEVRDDNEQFF.

The chain carries TRBV28 and TRBJ2-5; TRBD1 aligns across 8 bases. In germline, CDR1 is MDHEN, CDR2 SYDVKM. This CDR3 spans 17 amino acids. V gave up 4 bases and J gave up 9 bases; unmatched junction bases: 19. This CDR3 reads CASSSWTGLDEKRPQYF. The CDR3 DNA is TGTGCCAGCAGTTCCTGGACAGGGTTGGATGAAAAGAGACCCCAGTACTTC.

The chain has TRBV7-2 and TRBJ2-7; 11 nucleotides align to TRBD2. CDR1 and CDR2 (germline): SGHTA, FQGNSA. CDR3 length equals 14 residues. J was trimmed by 6 bases and V by 5 bases; bases with no gene match: 6. The CDR3 loop reads CASSPTSGRREQYF. The CDR3, as DNA: TGTGCCAGCAGCCCTACTAGCGGGAGACGCGAGCAGTACTTC. The full variable domain, in which reference TRBV7-2 and TRBJ2-7 provide the parts outside the CDR3, is GAGVSQSPSNKVTEKGKDVELRCDPISGHTALYWYRQSLGQGLEFLIYFQGNSAPDKSGLPSDRFSAERTGGSVSTLTIQRTQQEDSAVYLCASSPTSGRREQYFGPGTRLTVT.

The V call is TRBV7-2, the J call TRBJ1-1, with D maybe TRBD1 (6 bases). CDR3 length equals 15 residues. The V end lost 5 bases, the J end lost 1 base, and 14 bases lay between the germline ends. Germline V gene data show CDR1 as SGHTA and CDR2 as FQGNSA. The CDR3 bases are TGTGCCAGCAGCGTATCCGGGACAACGAACACTGAAGCTTTCTTT. Protein: CASSVSGTTNTEAFF.

The sample holds one count of this clone. The J gene is TRBJ2-7, the V gene TRBV7-6; 11 bases are shared with TRBD2. The CDR3 length is 17 residues. Germline loops: CDR1 SGHVS, CDR2 FNYEAQ. V lost 1 base to trimming and J lost 0 bases; unmatched junction nucleotides: 5. The CDR3 spells CASSLVAGGRSSYEQYF. As DNA, the CDR3 is TGTGCCAGCAGCTTAGTAGCGGGAGGGAGGAGCTCCTACGAGCAGTACTTC.

In regard to this clone: The sample contains more than one DNA sequence encoding this CDR3. The rearrangement links TRBV5-1 to TRBJ2-7; D might be TRBD2 (6 bases). V was pared by 0 bases and J by 1 base, with 8 bases between. This CDR3 region has 14 residues. Germline CDR1 is SGHRS and CDR2 is YFSETQ. The chain's CDR3 is CASSLGGGSYEQYF. CDR3 coding DNA: TGCGCCAGCAGCTTGGGGGGAGGATCCTACGAGCAGTACTTC.

The rearrangement links TRBV13 to TRBJ2-1, with 10 bases aligning to TRBD2. This CDR3 comprises 16 residues. Germline CDR1 PRHDT, CDR2 FYEKMQ (reference sequence). Trimming took 3 bases from V and 9 from J; bases not matched to a gene: 11. The CDR3 sequence is CASSLLASGSFGEQFF. DNA of the CDR3: TGTGCCAGCAGCTTGTTGGCTAGCGGGAGTTTCGGTGAGCAGTTCTTC.

A single count supports this clone. This chain uses TRBV2 with TRBJ1-2, with 7 bases identical to TRBD1. V gave up 6 bases and J gave up 4 bases; unmatched junction bases: 14. The CDR3 is 16 residues long. Germline V gives CDR1 SNHLY, CDR2 FYNNEI. The chain's CDR3 is CASREHAGQWPYGYTF. CDR3 in DNA: TGTGCCAGCAGGGAACACGCGGGACAGTGGCCCTATGGCTACACCTTC. Full variable domain (outside the CDR3, taken from reference TRBV2 and TRBJ1-2): EPEVTQTPSHQVTQMGQEVILRCVPISNHLYFYWYRQILGQKVEFLVSFYNNEISEKSEIFDDQFSVERPDGSNFTLKIRSTKLEDSAMYFCASREHAGQWPYGYTFGSGTRLTVV.

This chain links TRBV30 with TRBJ2-5, with D possibly TRBD1 on 6 matching bases. Germline-derived CDR1 and CDR2 are GTSNPN and SVGIG (reference sequence). Trimming cost V 3 bases and J 2 bases, with 10 bases left between them. The CDR3 is 13 amino acids. The CDR3 nucleotides read TGTGCCTGGAGGACAGGTCTACAAGAGACCCAGTACTTC. Its translation is CAWRTGLQETQYF.

The rearrangement links TRBV28 to TRBJ2-7; D perhaps matches TRBD2 (6 bases). This CDR3 contains 13 residues. With 7 bases removed from V and 3 bases from J, the gap between germline ends came to 13 bases. Germline V CDR1 and CDR2: MDHEN, SYDVKM. For the CDR3, the DNA is TGTGCCAGCATTAGCGGCTCCAACTACGAGCAGTACTTC. Protein sequence: CASISGSNYEQYF.

As regards this clone: One end of the junction is discordant with germline, which a read error may explain. V is TRBV6-5 and J is TRBJ2-7; TRBD2 aligns across 12 bases. This CDR3 comprises 15 residues. Germline values: CDR1 MNHEY, CDR2 SVGAGI. The CDR3 DNA sequence: TGTGCCAGCACTTACTCGTTGGGGACTAGCGGGGAGCAGTACTTC. Amino acids: CASTYSLGTSGEQYF.